The sequence of this T cell receptor (beta chain) was determined in a study of T cell changes during pregnancy in multiple sclerosis. Sequenced by immunoSEQ multiplex PCR; TCRdb stores in-frame clones only, minus some. The table has more than 85,000 clones, 85% to 95% seen once. Germline V gene sequence: CDR1 SEHNR, CDR2 FQNEAQ (reference sequence). Between the trimmed V and J ends, which lost 3 bases and 0 bases, there was a span of 11 bases. This CDR3 comprises 15 residues. This clonotype was obtained from a female donor in good health, enrolled as a control in a pregnancy study. The chain is built from TRBV7-9 and TRBJ1-2; D gene uncertain. The source material was peripheral blood, sampled in the third trimester of pregnancy. CDR3 DNA: TGTGCCAGCAGCTTCTCCCGGGGTGCTAACTATGGCTACACCTTC. This gives the protein CASSFSRGANYGYTF.